Presented here are 21 T cell receptor beta chains from one specimen sequenced in a study of blood T cells in healthy people across ages. A second PCR of 7 to 11 cycles used a sample-barcoded 5' primer and a J-beta primer mix. TCRdb independently ran MiXCR on the 5' RACE reads; one entry per CDR3 protein. The sample lists 750,000 to 950,000 distinct CDR3 sequences; approximately 24% were seen once. This sample was also put to use in a study of T cells of mothers and their children.

Sequencing input: blood. The receptors were sampled from a boy younger than 18 in good health.

The V and J genes are TRBV11-2 and TRBJ2-5, with 7 positions matching TRBD1. The CDR3 has 15 amino acids. Germline V gene sequence: CDR1 SGHAT, CDR2 FQNNGV. The trim removed 5 bases at V and 5 bases at J, leaving 11 bases unmatched. The CDR3 loop reads CASSPPGQLRETQYF. As DNA, the CDR3 is TGTGCCAGCAGCCCACCGGGACAGCTCCGGGAGACCCAGTACTTC. Full variable domain (missing parts from reference TRBV11-2 and TRBJ2-5): EAGVAQSPRYKIIEKRQSVAFWCNPISGHATLYWYQQILGQGPKLLIQFQNNGVVDDSQLPKDRFSAERLKGVDSTLKIQPAKLEDSAVYLCASSPPGQLRETQYFGPGTRLLVL.

This clonotype was detected a few times. The chain recombines TRBV20-1 with TRBJ2-5; no clear D. The assigned J gene may be wrong: the sequence end matches TRBJ2-1 better. CDR3 length equals 11 residues. The germline gives CDR1 DFQATT, CDR2 SNEGSKA (reference sequence). CDR3 coding DNA: TGCAGTGCTAGACTTCGCAATGAGCAGTTCTTC. This gives the protein CSARLRNEQFF.

This chain uses TRBV6-6 with TRBJ2-3, with 7 bases identical to TRBD2. Germline V gene data show CDR1 as MNHNY and CDR2 as SVGAGI (reference sequence). V trimming: 6 bases; J trimming: 3 bases; junction bases outside the gene matches: 6. This CDR3 comprises 14 residues. The CDR3 DNA sequence: TGTGCCAGCAGAACGGGACTACATACAGATACGCAGTATTTT. It translates to CASRTGLHTDTQYF.

For this clonotype: Compared with germline, one end of the junction differs, possibly owing to a read error. V gene TRBV15 combines with J gene TRBJ2-5, with D possibly being TRBD1 or TRBD2 (6 bases each). Per the germline V gene, CDR1 is LNHNV and CDR2 is YYDKDF (reference sequence). The length of the CDR3 is 14 residues. CDR3 protein: CAPRRGSAQETQYF. The CDR3 bases are TGTGCCCCCAGGAGGGGGTCTGCCCAAGAGACCCAGTACTTC.

CDR3 region: CASSPFGVGETQYF. CDR3 DNA sequence: TGTGCCAGCAGTCCATTTGGGGTTGGAGAGACCCAGTACTTC. V is TRBV6-5 and J is TRBJ2-5; D ambiguous. V lost 5 bases to trimming and J lost 4 bases, with 14 bases between them. This CDR3 has 14 amino acids. Germline loops: CDR1 MNHEY, CDR2 SVGAGI.

In this sample, this clonotype turned up a few times. V is TRBV12-3 or TRBV12-4 and J is TRBJ1-1, with D possibly matching TRBD1 (5 bases). The CDR3 is 14 residues long. The V end lost 3 bases, the J end lost 3 bases, and 11 bases lay between the germline ends. The CDR3 DNA follows: TGTGCCAGCAGTTTTGCAGGGCAAGACACTGAAGCTTTCTTT. It yields the protein CASSFAGQDTEAFF.

In its sample, this clonotype was seen a few times. V is TRBV19 and J is TRBJ1-2; possibly TRBD1 for D (6 bases). V dropped 7 bases and J dropped 3 bases, with 21 bases sitting between them. The CDR3 has 16 amino acids. Germline loops: CDR1 LNHDA, CDR2 SQIVND (reference sequence). The CDR3 sequence: CASTGFMGASYYGYTF. The CDR3 DNA reads TGTGCCAGTACGGGATTTATGGGGGCAAGTTACTATGGCTACACCTTC.

The chain recombines TRBV15 with TRBJ2-5; D call uncertain. The germline V and J ends were trimmed by 1 base and 1 base, with 10 bases remaining between them. Per germline, CDR1 LNHNV and CDR2 YYDKDF (reference sequence). The CDR3 is 15 residues long. The CDR3 sequence is CATSRGSGLQETQYF. The CDR3 DNA reads as TGTGCCACCAGCAGAGGGTCCGGGCTCCAAGAGACCCAGTACTTC.

The V and J genes are TRBV28 and TRBJ2-3; D unclear. Germline V gene data show CDR1 as MDHEN and CDR2 as SYDVKM. V dropped 7 bases and J dropped 6 bases, with 14 bases sitting between them. The CDR3 covers 13 residues. The CDR3, as DNA: TGTGCCAGCAAGACCCCCTCATTGGATACGCAGTATTTT. As protein: CASKTPSLDTQYF.

This chain links TRBV4-1 with TRBJ2-5; TRBD1 is a possible D gene (5 bases). This CDR3 has 16 residues. Germline values: CDR1 MGHRA, CDR2 YSYEKL. V was pared by 1 base and J by 2 bases, with 14 bases between. CDR3 sequence: CASSQGHGAKQETQYF. CDR3 DNA sequence: TGCGCCAGCAGCCAAGGGCATGGGGCTAAACAAGAGACCCAGTACTTC.

The CDR3 DNA reads TGCGCCAGCAGCTCGTGGACAGGGGGGCCCTACGAGCAGTACTTC. Translation gives CASSSWTGGPYEQYF. The chain combines TRBV5-1 with TRBJ2-5; the match to TRBD1 covers 10 bases. The last part of the DNA fits TRBJ2-7 better; the J call may be wrong. CDR1 and CDR2 from the germline V gene are SGHRS and YFSETQ. This CDR3 has 15 residues.

This clonotype was observed a few times. This sequence joins TRBV15 and TRBJ2-3; D may match TRBD1 or TRBD2 (6 bases each). The V gene lost 3 bases and the J gene lost 0 bases, with 13 bases spanning the gap. Germline-derived CDR1 and CDR2 are LNHNV and YYDKDF (reference sequence). The CDR3 is 16 amino acids. The CDR3 DNA reads as TGTGCCACCAGCAGTCTCGGGGGCGGAAGCACAGATACGCAGTATTTT. This encodes CATSSLGGGSTDTQYF.

Only a few counts were recorded for this clonotype. The genes are TRBV29-1 and TRBJ2-2; D is unresolved. The CDR3 is made up of 13 amino acids. V gave up 7 bases and J gave up 7 bases, with 16 bases separating them. The germline CDR1 and CDR2 sequences are SQVTM and ANQGSEA. Here the CDR3 reads CSACRVLGGELFF. CDR3 DNA sequence: TGCAGCGCCTGTCGGGTCCTCGGCGGGGAGCTGTTTTTT.

This clonotype was counted a few times. The chain uses TRBV28 and TRBJ1-6; weak D call: TRBD1 (6 bases). This CDR3 is 16 amino acids long. The V gene lost 8 bases and the J gene lost 4 bases, with 18 bases spanning the gap. The germline gives CDR1 MDHEN, CDR2 SYDVKM. CDR3 bases: TGTGCCAGCTATCGCCGGGGGCACGGGTATAATTCACCCCTCCACTTT. It translates to CASYRRGHGYNSPLHF.

This clonotype has just a few counts. The chain recombines TRBV10-3 with TRBJ1-6; 9 bases agree with TRBD1. Trimming took 4 bases from V and 7 from J; bases not matched to a gene: 5. CDR1 ENHRY and CDR2 SYGVKD come from the germline V gene. The CDR3 runs 15 residues. The CDR3 region is CAISVSGQGNSPLHF. Here the CDR3 DNA reads TGTGCCATCAGTGTAAGCGGACAGGGGAATTCACCCCTCCACTTT.

On this clonotype itself: At one end, the junction sequence differs from germline, possibly due to a read error. The chain employs TRBV11-3 and TRBJ2-4, with 7 positions matching TRBD1. The length of the CDR3 is 13 residues. CDR1 is SGHNT and CDR2 is YENEEA in the germline V gene. CDR3 sequence reads: CASSVGTEGIQHF. The CDR3 bases are TGTGCCAGCAGCGTTGGGACAGAGGGCATTCAGCACTTC.

The chain uses TRBV12-3 or TRBV12-4 and TRBJ1-2; no firm D call. The CDR3 contains 13 residues. V lost 4 bases, J lost 5 bases, and 11 bases lay in between. The CDR3 nucleotides read TGTGCCAGCAGTTCAGGCATTTGGTATGGCTACACCTTC. Its translation is CASSSGIWYGYTF.

The chain links TRBV27 to TRBJ2-7; 7 bases align to TRBD2. The CDR3 has 14 residues. The ends lost 4 bases at V and 3 bases at J; junction bases unmatched: 6. In germline, CDR1 is MNHEY, CDR2 SMNVEV (reference sequence). In nucleotides, the CDR3 is TGTGCCAGCAGTTCACTCCCGGGGGGCTACGAGCAGTACTTC. Its protein is CASSSLPGGYEQYF.

V usage is TRBV2 and J usage is TRBJ2-4; D ambiguous. The CDR3 runs 13 residues. In germline, CDR1 is SNHLY, CDR2 FYNNEI. The V end lost 6 bases, the J end lost 6 bases, and 12 bases lay between the germline ends. The CDR3 region has the DNA TGTGCCAGCAGCCAGGCTAGGATAAACATTCAGTACTTC. Translation gives CASSQARINIQYF.

In its sample, this clonotype was seen a few times. CDR3 in amino acids: CAISTYEQYF. CDR3 DNA sequence: TGTGCCATCAGCACCTACGAGCAGTACTTC. The chain combines TRBV10-3 with TRBJ2-7; unclear D gene. V shed 6 bases and J shed 2 bases, with 2 bases lying between them. The CDR3 contains 10 residues. CDR1 is ENHRY and CDR2 is SYGVKD in the germline V gene.

J is TRBJ2-7 and V is TRBV20-1; the D call may be TRBD1 or TRBD2 (5 bases each). Germline CDR1 is DFQATT and CDR2 is SNEGSKA (reference sequence). The CDR3 loop spans 15 amino acids. Between the trimmed V and J ends, which lost 1 base and 6 bases, there was a span of 19 bases. The CDR3 nucleotides read TGCAGTGCTAGAGCAGAGGGACCCCTTCGAACCGAGCAGTACTTC. It is translated as CSARAEGPLRTEQYF.